Listed below are T cell receptor beta chains from one sample, sequenced in a study of blood T cell repertoires in COVID-19. Sequencing was performed with immunoSEQ multiplex PCR; in TCRdb, only in-frame clones are kept and a portion is missing. The sample lists some 670,000 clones, 70% to 90% occurring once. Sequenced: peripheral blood. The source of these receptors is a woman aged 18 to 35 with acute or convalescent COVID-19. The conserved cysteine and the conserved F or W are not part of the CDR3 here. Each record gives: V gene, J gene, CDR3 protein.

V gene: TRBV6-8; J gene: TRBJ1-3; CDR3 protein: ASSQGASGNTIY
V gene: TRBV6-5; J gene: TRBJ2-7; CDR3 protein: ASTPEKNSLS
V gene: TRBV15; J gene: TRBJ2-5; CDR3 protein: ATSRDRDRGIETQY
V gene: TRBV24-1; J gene: TRBJ2-2; CDR3 protein: ATSAQGQDTGELF
V gene: TRBV2; J gene: TRBJ2-7; CDR3 protein: ASSSTGTSQYEQY
V gene: TRBV25-1; J gene: TRBJ2-2; CDR3 protein: ASSMDRGIGELF
V gene: TRBV6-5; J gene: TRBJ2-3; CDR3 protein: ASTRQTTDTQY
V gene: TRBV14; J gene: TRBJ1-4; CDR3 protein: ASSQRRAQGGEKLF
V gene: TRBV9; J gene: TRBJ1-2; CDR3 protein: ASSVATGSPYGYT
V gene: TRBV11-2; J gene: TRBJ1-2; CDR3 protein: ASSLLPLPYGYT
V gene: TRBV13; J gene: TRBJ1-4; CDR3 protein: ASSLGRGLSEKLF
V gene: TRBV4-2; J gene: TRBJ1-4; CDR3 protein: ASSQEAIVATNEKLF
V gene: TRBV4-2; J gene: TRBJ1-2; CDR3 protein: ASSQGQIYGYT
V gene: TRBV5-5; J gene: TRBJ2-1; CDR3 protein: ASSRLAGGSDEQF
V gene: TRBV24-1; J gene: TRBJ1-4; CDR3 protein: ATLGQEINEKLF
V gene: TRBV7-8; J gene: TRBJ1-1; CDR3 protein: ASSLRQGIEAF
V gene: TRBV6-5; J gene: TRBJ1-1; CDR3 protein: ASSDRTNTEAF
V gene: TRBV23-1; J gene: TRBJ2-3; CDR3 protein: ASSPAGLTDTQY